This TCR beta chain was retrieved from a study of blood T cell repertoires in COVID-19. The wider study: Material from acute and convalescent COVID-19 was sourced from the United States, Italy and Spain.

The CDR3 spans 11 residues. With 6 bases removed from V and 5 bases from J, the gap between germline ends came to 10 bases. In germline, CDR1 is DFQATT, CDR2 SNEGSKA (reference sequence). Some clones are missing from TCRdb's copy, which holds only in-frame ones; the method was immunoSEQ multiplex PCR. The sample includes about 38,000 clones, roughly 70% of them seen just once. The receptor was isolated from a man aged 70 or older with COVID-19, enrolled during active disease. The gene calls are TRBV20-1 and TRBJ1-1, with no clear D. The specimen sequenced was peripheral blood. For the CDR3, the DNA is TGCAGTGCCCTATTGAGGACTGAAGCTTTCTTT. Translated, it gives CSALLRTEAFF.